Below, 32 T cell receptor beta chains from the same sample are listed, as sequenced in a study of T-cell memory formation after mild COVID-19. TCRdb itself ran the 5' RACE reads through MiXCR, one entry per CDR3 protein. Among a few hundred thousand distinct CDR3 sequences, approximately 22% were seen once, and the ten largest hold around 20%. Sequences were obtained from PBMCs or a T cell subset sorted from them (not recorded which). All receptors derive from a man between 18 and 29 years old who had mild COVID-19 (a few samples of this study predate the infection). Cell type and time point are not known.

This clonotype was seen only a few times. J is TRBJ2-7 and V is TRBV5-1; the D gene is possibly TRBD1 (5 bases). The CDR3 length is 14 residues. Germline V lookup: CDR1 SGHRS, CDR2 YFSETQ. V was shortened by 1 base and J by 2 bases, with 10 bases between the two germline ends. This CDR3 is CASSLIPGPYEQYF. The CDR3 DNA sequence: TGCGCCAGCAGCTTGATTCCAGGGCCCTACGAGCAGTACTTC.

This clonotype has just a few counts. CDR3 DNA sequence: TGCGCCAGCAGCCAAGAAGGGGTGATCTCTGGAAACACCATATATTTT. Translation gives CASSQEGVISGNTIYF. V is TRBV4-1 and J is TRBJ1-3; possible D gene TRBD1, 5 bases. Trimming cost V 0 bases and J 0 bases, with 9 bases left between them. The CDR3 spans 16 residues. Germline values: CDR1 MGHRA, CDR2 YSYEKL.

The rearrangement joins TRBV4-1 to TRBJ1-1; a possible D gene is TRBD1 (5 bases). Germline assignment: CDR1 MGHRA and CDR2 YSYEKL. CDR3 length: 16 amino acids. The V gene lost 0 bases and the J gene lost 4 bases, with 15 bases spanning the gap. The CDR3 DNA sequence: TGCGCCAGCAGCCAAGATCAGGGCAGGGCGACCACTGAAGCTTTCTTT. Translating it yields CASSQDQGRATTEAFF.

This clonotype was detected only a few times. The chain couples TRBV5-4 to TRBJ2-7; TRBD2 is a possible D gene (5 bases). The CDR3 totals 13 residues. Germline CDR1 and CDR2: SGHNT and YYREEE (reference sequence). The V end lost 0 bases, the J end lost 4 bases, and 8 bases lay between the germline ends. The CDR3 loop is CASSLGGKYEQYF. The CDR3 DNA is TGTGCCAGCAGCTTGGGAGGGAAATACGAGCAGTACTTC.

The chain joins TRBV7-2 to TRBJ2-3; D not certain. In germline, CDR1 is SGHTA, CDR2 FQGNSA. This CDR3 has 17 amino acids. The germline V and J ends were trimmed by 5 bases and 2 bases, with 20 bases remaining between them. CDR3 sequence (DNA): TGTGCCAGCAGCCTGGTGTCTTTCTCGGCCCCCACAGATACGCAGTATTTT. It specifies CASSLVSFSAPTDTQYF.

In its sample, this clonotype was seen many times. The chain recombines TRBV4-3 with TRBJ1-1; D not resolved. Germline values: CDR1 LGHNA, CDR2 YSLEER. The CDR3 loop spans 14 amino acids. V was pared by 0 bases and J by 1 base, with 6 bases between. The CDR3 sequence is CASSQELGNTEAFF. The CDR3 DNA reads TGCGCCAGCAGCCAAGAGTTGGGGAACACTGAAGCTTTCTTT.

The chain uses TRBV7-9 and TRBJ1-4; D ambiguous. The CDR3 has 14 amino acids. V was trimmed by 6 bases and J by 5 bases, leaving 13 bases between them. Germline CDR1 is SEHNR and CDR2 is FQNEAQ (reference sequence). The CDR3 protein is CASRLKDGNEKLFF. As DNA, the CDR3 is TGTGCCAGCAGGTTAAAAGACGGGAATGAAAAACTGTTTTTT.

This clonotype turned up a few times. The chain carries TRBV6-5 and TRBJ1-1; D call uncertain. Germline V lookup: CDR1 MNHEY, CDR2 SVGAGI. The CDR3 runs 15 residues. Trimming left V 0 bases short and J 1 base short, with 9 bases between. The CDR3: CASSYSSRRNTEAFF. CDR3 coding DNA: TGTGCCAGCAGTTACTCGTCCCGGAGGAACACTGAAGCTTTCTTT.

As regards this clonotype: Germline is not matched at one junction end, which may reflect a read error. V and J are TRBV5-1 and TRBJ2-3, with TRBD2 identical over 14 bases. Per germline, CDR1 SGHRS and CDR2 YFSETQ. CDR3 length: 17 residues. This CDR3 reads CANSTGLAGVSTDTQYF. The DNA for the CDR3 is TGCGCCAACAGCACGGGACTAGCGGGGGTCAGCACAGATACGCAGTATTTT.

The chain employs TRBV11-2 and TRBJ2-3; a weak D match, TRBD2 (5 bases). The V and J ends lost 4 bases and 5 bases respectively, with 16 bases between them. This CDR3 region has 15 residues. Per germline, CDR1 SGHAT and CDR2 FQNNGV. In nucleotides, the CDR3 is TGTGCCAGCAGCTCCACACATACGGCGGGAGATACGCAGTATTTT. Protein product: CASSSTHTAGDTQYF.

V usage is TRBV25-1 and J usage is TRBJ1-6; tentative D call: TRBD1 (6 bases). V lost 3 bases and J 10 bases, leaving 13 bases between the germline ends. The CDR3 has 14 amino acids. Germline V gene data show CDR1 as MGHDK and CDR2 as SYGVNS. This CDR3 is CASSEHREGSPLHF. The CDR3 region has the DNA TGTGCCAGCAGTGAGCACAGGGAAGGGTCACCCCTCCACTTT.

The chain links TRBV21-1 to TRBJ2-5; the table's D gene call, TRBD1, was not cross checked with the DNA. TRBV21-1 is deemed a pseudogene. This CDR3 is built from 15 residues. The chain's CDR3 is CASSNGQGQGETQYF. In nucleotides, the CDR3 is TGTGCCAGCAGCAATGGACAGGGACAGGGAGAGACCCAGTACTTC.

This clonotype occurred a few times. This chain uses TRBV5-1 with TRBJ2-5; D call uncertain. The CDR3 has 16 amino acids. Germline lookup yields CDR1 SGHRS and CDR2 YFSETQ. V was cut by 2 bases and J by 2 bases, with 16 bases left in between. The CDR3 DNA reads as TGCGCCAGCAGCTTAAACCCAGCCGGTGGACAAGAGACCCAGTACTTC. The encoded protein is CASSLNPAGGQETQYF.

The chain couples TRBV5-1 to TRBJ2-7, with no clear D. The ends were cut back, 0 bases at V and 3 bases at J, with 10 bases in the middle. Germline CDR1 and CDR2: SGHRS and YFSETQ. The length of the CDR3 is 14 residues. CDR3 sequence (DNA): TGCGCCAGCAGCTTGGGACTTTCGAGCTACGAGCAGTACGTC. This gives the protein CASSLGLSSYEQYV.

The rearrangement links TRBV7-6 to TRBJ2-1; 8 bases line up with TRBD2. The CDR3 length is 13 residues. After removal of 8 bases from V and 8 bases from J, the junction contained 8 bases not matched to a gene. CDR1 and CDR2 from the germline V gene are SGHVS and FNYEAQ. CDR3 sequence (DNA): TGTGCCAGCGCCGGACTAGCTATCGATGAGCAGTTCTTC. Protein sequence: CASAGLAIDEQFF.

This clonotype was found a few times. This sequence joins TRBV7-2 and TRBJ2-1; 8 positions agree with TRBD1. This CDR3 is built from 15 residues. J was trimmed by 7 bases and V by 4 bases; bases with no gene match: 9. The germline gives CDR1 SGHTA, CDR2 FQGNSA. CDR3 amino acids: CASSSDRGGWNEQFF. The CDR3 DNA reads as TGTGCCAGCAGCTCCGACAGGGGCGGATGGAATGAGCAGTTCTTC.

The chain links TRBV29-1 to TRBJ1-1; D might be TRBD1 (5 bases). The V gene lost 4 bases and the J gene lost 0 bases, with 12 bases spanning the gap. CDR1 and CDR2 from the germline V gene are SQVTM and ANQGSEA. The CDR3 has 14 residues. CDR3 residues: CSVGQNSMNTEAFF. The DNA of the CDR3 is TGCAGCGTTGGACAGAATAGCATGAACACTGAAGCTTTCTTT.

The rearrangement joins TRBV5-6 to TRBJ2-3, with TRBD2 matching over 8 bases. The V and J ends lost 7 bases and 0 bases, in that order; junction bases with no gene match: 4. The CDR3 is 14 residues long. Per the germline V gene, CDR1 is SGHDT and CDR2 is YYEEEE. This CDR3 reads CASGLAGSTDTQYF. The CDR3, as DNA: TGTGCCAGCGGGTTAGCGGGGAGCACAGATACGCAGTATTTT.

The gene calls are TRBV4-3 and TRBJ2-1; maybe TRBD2 (5 bases). The germline V gene encodes CDR1 LGHNA and CDR2 YSLEER. The CDR3 extends over 17 amino acids. V lost 1 base and J 8 bases, leaving 21 bases between the germline ends. The CDR3 DNA reads as TGCGCCAGCAGCCAAGGCCTAGCCGGAGGAGGTAACGATGAGCAGTTCTTC. Translation: CASSQGLAGGGNDEQFF.

The J gene is TRBJ2-1, the V gene TRBV11-2; D is perhaps TRBD2 (5 bases). Looked up from germline, CDR1 is SGHAT and CDR2 is FQNNGV. This CDR3 is built from 14 residues. V was shortened by 7 bases and J by 0 bases, with 10 bases between the two germline ends. The chain's CDR3 is CASIGVSSYNEQFF. The DNA of the CDR3 is TGTGCCAGCATCGGGGTCAGCTCCTACAATGAGCAGTTCTTC.

The rearrangement links TRBV28 to TRBJ2-2, with 7 bases fitting TRBD1. Trimming took 7 bases from V and 4 from J; bases not matched to a gene: 6. In germline, CDR1 is MDHEN, CDR2 SYDVKM. The CDR3 has 14 residues. The CDR3 coding sequence is TGTGCCAGCAATCCGCCAGGGGGCACCGGGGAGCTGTTTTTT. Residues: CASNPPGGTGELFF.

V usage is TRBV28 and J usage is TRBJ2-1, with D possibly matching TRBD2 (5 bases). V shed 8 bases and J shed 10 bases, with 21 bases lying between them. This CDR3 contains 14 residues. Germline V gene data show CDR1 as MDHEN and CDR2 as SYDVKM. As DNA, the CDR3 is TGTGCCAGCTTACCTCGGACCGGGGTCGGAGAGCAGTTCTTC. As protein: CASLPRTGVGEQFF.

The CDR3 DNA reads as TGTGCCATCGCCGGAGGGGTTAATAGCTACGAGCAGTACGTC. Protein product: CAIAGGVNSYEQYV. The chain uses TRBV10-3 and TRBJ2-7; possible D gene TRBD2, 6 bases. V lost 8 bases, J lost 3 bases, and 17 bases lay in between. CDR1 and CDR2 (germline): ENHRY, SYGVKD. The CDR3 contains 14 residues.

The chain uses TRBV12-3 or TRBV12-4 and TRBJ2-7, with a possible D match to TRBD2 (6 bases). The length of the CDR3 is 13 residues. The V gene lost 1 base and the J gene lost 6 bases, with 10 bases spanning the gap. CDR3 sequence: CASSLVRAGEQYV. The CDR3 DNA reads TGTGCCAGCAGTTTAGTTCGAGCGGGCGAGCAGTACGTC.

The J gene is TRBJ2-4, the V gene TRBV4-1; tentative D call: TRBD1 (5 bases). The CDR3 spans 14 residues. Germline CDR1 reads MGHRA; CDR2 reads YSYEKL. Trimming shortened V by 4 bases and J by 8 bases, and 15 bases separated the two germline ends. The CDR3, as DNA: TGCGCCAGCAGCCCCGGTGCAGGGTTTGACATTCAGTACTTC. Translated, it gives CASSPGAGFDIQYF.

The CDR3 DNA reads as TGTGCCAGCAGTGACGCTAGCGGGGGTCCCCCGGACGGGGAGCTGTTTTTT. Residues: CASSDASGGPPDGELFF. The chain carries TRBV27 and TRBJ2-2; 10 bases agree with TRBD2. The CDR3 is 17 residues long. The V gene end was trimmed by 5 bases and the J gene end by 7 bases; junction bases not matched to a gene: 13. Germline CDR1 reads MNHEY; CDR2 reads SMNVEV (reference sequence).

The J gene is TRBJ1-2, the V gene TRBV6-5; 8 bases line up with TRBD1. V gave up 8 bases and J gave up 8 bases; unmatched junction bases: 16. The CDR3 totals 15 residues. Germline lookup yields CDR1 MNHEY and CDR2 SVGAGI. The CDR3 DNA follows: TGTGCCAGCCGGCGAATGCTCAGGGGGCTCAGGGGCTACACCTTC. It specifies CASRRMLRGLRGYTF.

The chain combines TRBV18 with TRBJ1-1; possible D gene TRBD1, 5 bases. Germline V gives CDR1 KGHSH, CDR2 LQKENI. V shed 2 bases and J shed 0 bases, with 7 bases lying between them. This CDR3 is built from 14 residues. CDR3 DNA: TGTGCCAGCTCACCAGACAGCATGAACACTGAAGCTTTCTTT. Encoded protein: CASSPDSMNTEAFF.

The V call is TRBV2, the J call TRBJ2-3, with D hard to call. This CDR3 is built from 11 residues. V lost 7 bases, J lost 7 bases, and 9 bases lay in between. Germline V gene data show CDR1 as SNHLY and CDR2 as FYNNEI. For the CDR3, the DNA is TGTGCCAGCATCCTCATGTATACGCAGTATTTT. Protein product: CASILMYTQYF.

In this sample, this clonotype turned up a few times. The chain couples TRBV28 to TRBJ2-7, with 9 bases lining up with TRBD1. V was clipped by 6 bases and J by 3 bases; unmatched bases: 9. The CDR3 covers 15 residues. Germline V gene lookup returns CDR1 MDHEN and CDR2 SYDVKM. The CDR3 protein is CASRPGTGLLYEQYV. CDR3 in DNA: TGTGCCAGCAGACCCGGGACAGGGCTCCTCTACGAGCAGTACGTC.

The sample holds a few counts of this clonotype. This sequence joins TRBV30 and TRBJ1-1, with 7 bases aligning to TRBD1. From germline, CDR1 is GTSNPN and CDR2 SVGIG (reference sequence). V lost 3 bases to trimming and J lost 5 bases; unmatched junction nucleotides: 6. The CDR3 runs to 13 residues. CDR3 nucleotide sequence: TGTGCCTGGAGCGATACAGGGGATACTGAAGCTTTCTTT. This codes for CAWSDTGDTEAFF. Complete variable domain (other parts from reference TRBV30 and TRBJ1-1): SQTIHQWPATLVQPVGSPLSLECTVEGTSNPNLYWYRQAAGRGLQLLFYSVGIGQISSEVPQNLSASRPQDRQFILSSKKLLLSDSGFYLCAWSDTGDTEAFFGQGTRLTVV.

V and J are TRBV5-1 and TRBJ2-1; TRBD2 might be the D (7 bases). Trimming shortened V by 1 base and J by 7 bases, and 12 bases separated the two germline ends. The length of the CDR3 is 14 residues. Looked up from germline, CDR1 is SGHRS and CDR2 is YFSETQ. The CDR3 DNA sequence: TGCGCCAGCAGCTTGAATCGGGGGGCGAATGAGCAGTTCTTC. Its protein product is CASSLNRGANEQFF.